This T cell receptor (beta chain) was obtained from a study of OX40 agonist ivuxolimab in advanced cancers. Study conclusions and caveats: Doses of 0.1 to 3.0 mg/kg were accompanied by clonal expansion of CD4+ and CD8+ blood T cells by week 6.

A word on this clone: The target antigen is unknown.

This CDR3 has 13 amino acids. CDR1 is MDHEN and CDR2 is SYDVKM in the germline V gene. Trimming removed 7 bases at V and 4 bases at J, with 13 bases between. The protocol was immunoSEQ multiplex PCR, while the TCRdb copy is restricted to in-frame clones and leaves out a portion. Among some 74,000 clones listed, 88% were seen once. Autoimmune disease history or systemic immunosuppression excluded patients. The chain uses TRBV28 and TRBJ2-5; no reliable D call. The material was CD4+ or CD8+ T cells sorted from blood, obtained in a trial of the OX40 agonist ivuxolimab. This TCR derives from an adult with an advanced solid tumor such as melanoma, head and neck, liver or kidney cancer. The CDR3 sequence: CASTLVGGETQYF. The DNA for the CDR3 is TGTGCCAGCACCCTCGTGGGTGGAGAGACCCAGTACTTC.